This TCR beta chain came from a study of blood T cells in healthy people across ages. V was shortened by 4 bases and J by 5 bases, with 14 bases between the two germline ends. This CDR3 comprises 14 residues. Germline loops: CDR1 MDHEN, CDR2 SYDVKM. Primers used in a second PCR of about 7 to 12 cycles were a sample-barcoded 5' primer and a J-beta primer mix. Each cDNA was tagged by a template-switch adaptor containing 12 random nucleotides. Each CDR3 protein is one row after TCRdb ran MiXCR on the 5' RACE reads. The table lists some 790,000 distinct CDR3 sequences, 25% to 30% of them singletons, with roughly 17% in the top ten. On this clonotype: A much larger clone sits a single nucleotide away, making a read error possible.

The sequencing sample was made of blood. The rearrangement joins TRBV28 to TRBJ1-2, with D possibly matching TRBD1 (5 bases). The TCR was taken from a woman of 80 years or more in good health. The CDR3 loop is CASSWRTGSYGYTF. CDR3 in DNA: TGTGCCAGCAGTTGGAGAACAGGCTCGTATGGCTACACCTTC.